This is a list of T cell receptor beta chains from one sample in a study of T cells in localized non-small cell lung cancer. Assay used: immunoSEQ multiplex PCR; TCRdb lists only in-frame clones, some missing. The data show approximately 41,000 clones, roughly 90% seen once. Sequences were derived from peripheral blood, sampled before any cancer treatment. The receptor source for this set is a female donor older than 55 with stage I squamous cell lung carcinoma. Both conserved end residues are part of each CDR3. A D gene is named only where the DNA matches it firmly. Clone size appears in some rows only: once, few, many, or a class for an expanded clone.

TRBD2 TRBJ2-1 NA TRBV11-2 CASSSPGLAVYNEQFF TGTGCCAGCAGCTCACCGGGACTAGCAGTTTACAATGAGCAGTTCTTC
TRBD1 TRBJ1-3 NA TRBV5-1 CASSLGLGQGASNTIYF TGCGCCAGCAGCTTGGGCCTAGGACAGGGGGCCAGCAACACCATATATTTT
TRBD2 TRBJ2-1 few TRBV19 CATNTPGGGGHNEQFF TGTGCCACCAATACCCCGGGGGGCGGGGGGCACAATGAGCAGTTCTTC
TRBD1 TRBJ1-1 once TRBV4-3 CASSQAGQGTAFF TGCGCCAGCAGCCAAGCGGGACAGGGGACAGCTTTCTTT
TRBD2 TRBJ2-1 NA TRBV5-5 CASSRGEIAGDNEQFF TGTGCCAGCAGCCGGGGTGAGATAGCGGGGGACAATGAGCAGTTCTTC
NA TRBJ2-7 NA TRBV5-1 CASSLDGPGQYF TGCGCCAGCAGCTTGGACGGCCCCGGACAGTACTTC
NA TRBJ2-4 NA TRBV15 CATSRDRGSVTIQYF TGTGCCACCAGCAGAGACCGGGGTAGCGTGACCATTCAGTACTTC
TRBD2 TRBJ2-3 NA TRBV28 CASSPSGSMRDTQYF TGTGCCAGCAGTCCAAGCGGGAGTATGAGAGATACGCAGTATTTT
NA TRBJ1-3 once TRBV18 CASSRERHSGNTIYF TGTGCCAGCTCACGGGAACGTCACTCTGGAAACACCATATATTTT
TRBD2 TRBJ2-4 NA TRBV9 CASSVEAGGNIQYF TGTGCCAGCAGCGTAGAGGCGGGGGGGAACATTCAGTACTTC
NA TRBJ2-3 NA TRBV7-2 CASSLGPDTQYF TGTGCCAGCAGCTTAGGCCCAGATACGCAGTATTTT
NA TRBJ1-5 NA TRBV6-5 CASGDNHNQPQHF TGTGCCAGCGGGGACAACCACAATCAGCCCCAGCATTTT
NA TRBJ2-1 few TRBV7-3 CASSLTPQNNEQFF TGTGCCAGCAGCTTAACACCGCAGAACAATGAGCAGTTCTTC
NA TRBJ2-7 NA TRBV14 CASSQVVEADYEQYF TGTGCCAGCAGCCAAGTAGTAGAAGCGGACTACGAGCAGTACTTC
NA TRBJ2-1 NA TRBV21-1 CASSRQGDSYNEQFF TGTGCCAGCAGTAGACAGGGAGACTCCTACAATGAGCAGTTCTTC
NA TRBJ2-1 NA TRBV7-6 CASSLTVYNEQFF TGTGCCAGCAGCTTAACTGTTTACAATGAGCAGTTCTTC
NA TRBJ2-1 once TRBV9 CASSVDSSYNEQFF TGTGCCAGCAGCGTGGACTCCTCCTACAATGAGCAGTTCTTC
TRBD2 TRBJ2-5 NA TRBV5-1 CASSLGLAGGSGETQYF TGCGCCAGCAGCTTGGGGCTAGCGGGAGGATCAGGGGAGACCCAGTACTTC
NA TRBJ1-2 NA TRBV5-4 CASSRDQLDNYGYTF TGTGCCAGCAGCCGTGATCAACTCGATAACTATGGCTACACCTTC
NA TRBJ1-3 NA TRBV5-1 CASSLESSGNTIYF TGCGCCAGCAGCCTAGAGAGCTCTGGAAACACCATATATTTT
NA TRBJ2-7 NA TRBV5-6 CASSLEFRYEQYF TGTGCCAGCAGCTTGGAATTTCGCTACGAGCAGTACTTC
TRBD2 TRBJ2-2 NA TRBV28 CASSPTSGRTGELFF TGTGCCAGCAGCCCTACTAGCGGGAGGACCGGGGAGCTGTTTTTT
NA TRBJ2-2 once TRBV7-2 CASSLNSGLVTGELFF TGTGCCAGCAGCTTAAACTCAGGGTTGGTCACCGGGGAGCTGTTTTTT
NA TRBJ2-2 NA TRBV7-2 CASSLDQGGYPNTGELFF TGTGCCAGCAGCTTAGATCAGGGGGGCTACCCGAACACCGGGGAGCTGTTTTTT
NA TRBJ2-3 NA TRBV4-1 CASSLAVGADTQYF TGCGCCAGCAGCCTGGCGGTGGGGGCAGATACGCAGTATTTT
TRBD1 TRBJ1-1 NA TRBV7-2 CASSFTGGSEAFF TGTGCCAGCAGTTTTACAGGGGGGAGTGAAGCTTTCTTT
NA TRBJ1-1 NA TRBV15 CATSSGGTSGPEAFF TGTGCCACCAGCAGCGGAGGGACAAGCGGACCCGAAGCTTTCTTT
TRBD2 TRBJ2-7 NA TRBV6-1 CASSEPAGSSYEQYF TGTGCCAGCAGTGAACCAGCGGGATCATCCTACGAGCAGTACTTC
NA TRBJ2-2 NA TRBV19 CASSIEGAGTGELFF TGTGCCAGTAGTATAGAGGGTGCTGGGACCGGGGAGCTGTTTTTT
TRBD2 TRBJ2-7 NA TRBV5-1 CASSFGLAGPLWNYEQYF TGCGCCAGCAGCTTTGGACTAGCGGGGCCGTTGTGGAACTACGAGCAGTACTTC
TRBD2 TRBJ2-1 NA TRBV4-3 CASSQSWTSGYNEQFF TGCGCCAGCAGCCAATCCTGGACTAGCGGGTACAATGAGCAGTTCTTC
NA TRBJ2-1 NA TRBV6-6 CASSYPLIGDNEQFF TGTGCCAGCAGTTACCCTTTGATTGGCGACAATGAGCAGTTCTTC
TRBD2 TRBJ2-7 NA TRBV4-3 CASSQDLSLAEYF TGCGCCAGCAGCCAAGATCTGAGTCTAGCGGAGTACTTC
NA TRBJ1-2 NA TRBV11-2 CASSSELIRGYTF TGTGCCAGCAGTTCAGAACTAATTAGGGGCTACACCTTC
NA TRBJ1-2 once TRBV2 CAGGLQLDGYTF TGTGCCGGCGGGCTTCAATTAGATGGCTACACCTTC
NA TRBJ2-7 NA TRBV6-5 CASSYNGQRAYEQYF TGTGCCAGCAGTTATAACGGACAGCGGGCCTACGAGCAGTACTTC
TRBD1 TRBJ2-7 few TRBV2 CASSEEEETGTGDYEQYF TGTGCCAGCAGTGAGGAGGAGGAGACCGGGACAGGGGACTACGAGCAGTACTTC
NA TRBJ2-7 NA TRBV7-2 CASSLEPDYEQYF TGTGCCAGCAGCTTAGAGCCAGATTACGAGCAGTACTTC
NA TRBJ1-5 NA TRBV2 CASADNSNQPQHF TGTGCCAGCGCGGACAATAGCAATCAGCCCCAGCATTTT
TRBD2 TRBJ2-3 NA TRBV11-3 CASSKTSGRPPDTQYF TGTGCCAGCAGCAAAACTAGCGGGAGACCTCCAGATACGCAGTATTTT
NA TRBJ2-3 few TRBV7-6 CASSLGLQSTDTQYF TGTGCCAGCAGCTTGGGACTCCAATCCACAGATACGCAGTATTTT
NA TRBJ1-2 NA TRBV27 CASSFGRENYGYTF TGTGCCAGCAGTTTTGGGAGGGAAAACTATGGCTACACCTTC
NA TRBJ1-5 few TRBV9 CASSPGPVSNQPQHF TGTGCCAGCAGCCCCGGACCGGTGAGCAATCAGCCCCAGCATTTT
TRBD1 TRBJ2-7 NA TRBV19 CASATGTGAYEQYF TGTGCCAGTGCGACCGGGACAGGGGCATACGAGCAGTACTTC
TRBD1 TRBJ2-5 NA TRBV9 CASSPGTGGLETQYF TGTGCCAGCAGCCCCGGGACAGGGGGTTTAGAGACCCAGTACTTC
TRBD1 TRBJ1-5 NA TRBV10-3 CAISESNMGQGGNQPQHF TGTGCCATCAGTGAGTCGAACATGGGACAGGGTGGCAATCAGCCCCAGCATTTT
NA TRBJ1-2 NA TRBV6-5 CASSYSVSLNYGYTF TGTGCCAGCAGTTACTCGGTCAGCCTTAACTATGGCTACACCTTC
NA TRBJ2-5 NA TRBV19 CASSTEASGETQYF TGTGCCAGTAGTACCGAGGCAAGTGGGGAGACCCAGTACTTC
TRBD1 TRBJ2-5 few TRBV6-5 CASSTAGTGPETQYF TGTGCCAGCAGTACTGCCGGGACAGGTCCCGAGACCCAGTACTTC
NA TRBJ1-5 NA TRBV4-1 CASSHFLERNQPQHF TGCGCCAGCAGCCATTTCCTGGAGCGCAATCAGCCCCAGCATTTT
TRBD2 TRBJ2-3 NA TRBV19 CASSPGGLRTDTQYF TGTGCCAGTAGTCCCGGGGGACTACGGACAGATACGCAGTATTTT
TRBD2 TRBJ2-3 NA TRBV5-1 CASRRGTSGKDTQYF TGCGCCAGCAGGAGGGGGACTAGCGGGAAAGATACGCAGTATTTT
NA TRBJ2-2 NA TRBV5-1 CASSLSNYESGELFF TGCGCCAGCAGCTTGTCAAACTATGAGAGCGGGGAGCTGTTTTTT
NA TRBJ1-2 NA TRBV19 CASSIGFTALGGYTF TGTGCCAGTAGTATAGGTTTCACAGCACTCGGGGGCTACACCTTC
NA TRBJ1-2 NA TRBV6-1 CASSVARRINYGYTF TGTGCCAGCAGTGTAGCGAGACGGATTAACTATGGCTACACCTTC